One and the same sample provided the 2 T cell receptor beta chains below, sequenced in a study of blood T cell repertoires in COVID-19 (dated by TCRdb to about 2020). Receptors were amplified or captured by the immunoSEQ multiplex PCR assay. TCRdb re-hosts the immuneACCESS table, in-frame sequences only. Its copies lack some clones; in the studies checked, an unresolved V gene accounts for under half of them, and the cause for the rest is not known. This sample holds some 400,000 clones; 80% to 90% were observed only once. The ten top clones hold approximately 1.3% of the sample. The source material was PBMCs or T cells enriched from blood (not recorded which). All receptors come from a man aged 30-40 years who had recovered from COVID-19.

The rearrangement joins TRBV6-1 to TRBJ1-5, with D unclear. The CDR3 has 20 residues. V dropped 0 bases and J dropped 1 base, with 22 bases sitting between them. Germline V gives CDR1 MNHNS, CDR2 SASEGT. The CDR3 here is CASSEALAYALGASNQPQHF. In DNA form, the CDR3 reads TGTGCCAGCAGTGAAGCGCTGGCGTACGCACTGGGAGCGAGCAATCAGCCCCAGCATTTT.

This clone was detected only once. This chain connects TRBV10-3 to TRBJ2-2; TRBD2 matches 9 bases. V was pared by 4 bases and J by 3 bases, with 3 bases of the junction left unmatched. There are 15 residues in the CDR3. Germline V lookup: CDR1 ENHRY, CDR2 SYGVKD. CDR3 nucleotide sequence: TGTGCCATCAGTGCTTTAGCGGGGGACACCGGGGAGCTGTTTTTT. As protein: CAISALAGDTGELFF.